These 5 T cell receptor beta chains originate from one sample sequenced in a study of T cell repertoires in cytomegalovirus infection. Using its own MiXCR run on the reads, TCRdb lists one record per CDR3 protein. The repertoire holds roughly 100,000 distinct CDR3 sequences, with approximately 15% as singletons. Material: PBMCs. The source is a human donor in good health (CMV status not recorded). Some clones in this sample may be carry-over from other donors' samples.

A word on this clonotype: One end of the junction does not line up with germline, which may come from a read error. The rearrangement uses TRBV5-4 and TRBJ2-3, with 10 bases identical to TRBD1. Germline assignment: CDR1 SGHNT and CDR2 YYREEE (reference sequence). The CDR3 covers 15 residues. The CDR3 DNA follows: TGTGCCAACAGCTTGGGGACAGGGGGCACAGATACGCAGTATTTT. It yields the protein CANSLGTGGTDTQYF.

This clonotype has ten or more counts. The chain couples TRBV4-1 to TRBJ1-1, with 8 bases that match TRBD1. There are 13 residues in the CDR3. The J segment lost 11 bases and the V segment lost 0 bases, leaving 5 bases of the junction unmatched. Germline CDR1 MGHRA, CDR2 YSYEKL. In DNA, the CDR3 is TGCGCCAGCAGCCAAGATGAATACAGGGGGGCTTTCTTT. Encoded protein: CASSQDEYRGAFF.

As for this clonotype: A much larger clone differs by one base, so this may be a read error. The CDR3 reads CASSQSSGATDTQYF. The CDR3 DNA is TGTGCCAGCAGTCAGAGTAGCGGGGCCACAGATACGCAGTATTTT. The rearrangement links TRBV12-3 or TRBV12-4 to TRBJ2-3; 8 bases line up with TRBD2. CDR3 length equals 15 residues. With 5 bases clipped from V and 2 bases from J, the junction kept 6 bases outside the gene matches.

By its share, this clonotype is medium-sized. This chain uses TRBV7-2 with TRBJ2-3; 10 bases agree with TRBD2. Germline-derived CDR1 and CDR2 are SGHTA and FQGNSA. The CDR3 totals 16 residues. The V segment lost 5 bases and the J segment 7 bases; nucleotides outside the gene matches: 12. The CDR3 DNA reads as TGTGCCAGCAGCCGGCGGACTAGCGGACCCACGAATACGCAGTATTTT. Its protein product is CASSRRTSGPTNTQYF.

This clonotype was counted a few times. The rearrangement uses TRBV15 and TRBJ2-2, with D possibly matching TRBD1 (6 bases). The CDR3 spans 15 residues. Germline CDR1 and CDR2: LNHNV and YYDKDF (reference sequence). V was trimmed by 3 bases and J by 0 bases, leaving 8 bases between them. DNA of the CDR3: TGTGCCACCAGCAGGGACAGAGCGAACACCGGGGAGCTGTTTTTT. Its translation is CATSRDRANTGELFF.